This TCR beta chain stems from a study of blood T cell repertoires in COVID-19. Study-wide context: Samples taken during acute and convalescent COVID-19 were collected in the United States, Italy and Spain. Sample material is recorded as cDNA or gDNA derived from T cells, B-cell-depleted T cells, or PBMCs.

V lost 2 bases and J 1 base, leaving 14 bases between the germline ends. CDR3 length equals 16 residues. CDR1 is LGHDT and CDR2 is YNNKEL in the germline V gene (reference sequence). Libraries were prepared by immunoSEQ multiplex PCR; TCRdb keeps only in-frame clonotypes and omits some of them. The data hold about 180,000 clones, with 89% observed a single time. The table lists this clone with a count of one. Individuals aged roughly 18 to 95 years were recruited from fewer than 30 US areas. Grouping used clinical history reported by participants in a survey and questionnaire. The rearrangement uses TRBV3-1 (or the pseudogene TRBV3-2) and TRBJ1-1; possibly TRBD1 for D (6 bases). This receptor was taken from a woman in her thirties or forties with acute COVID-19. The sequenced material came from PBMCs or T cells enriched from blood (not recorded which). The CDR3 reads CASSQSPTGGNTEAFF. In DNA, the CDR3 is TGTGCCAGCAGCCAATCCCCGACAGGAGGGAACACTGAAGCTTTCTTT.